A single TCR beta chain is shown here with its context. The record originates from a study of T cell changes during pregnancy in multiple sclerosis. This table comes from immunoSEQ multiplex PCR, and its TCRdb copy is limited to in-frame clones, with some not included. The repertoire holds more than 90,000 clones, with around nine tenths as singletons. Trimming removed 4 bases from V and 0 bases from J, with 11 bases in between. This CDR3 region has 15 residues. Germline CDR1 is SNHLY and CDR2 is FYNNEI. Sequencing used peripheral blood, obtained in the third trimester of pregnancy. The source of this sequence is a female donor with multiple sclerosis, enrolled in a pregnancy study. This chain uses TRBV2 with TRBJ2-3; possible D gene TRBD2, 6 bases. The DNA of the CDR3 is TGTGCCAGCAGTGCTGGGCGGGATAGCACAGATACGCAGTATTTT. Its translation is CASSAGRDSTDTQYF.